This T cell receptor (beta chain) originates from a study of cytomegalovirus exposure and HLA in healthy donors. The wider study: The study placed about 81% of its 398 genotyped donors in the Caucasian-associated ancestry cluster.

Donors consisted of healthy bone marrow donors. This clone was seen a few times. The antigen is undetermined. Findings and limits, study-wide: Beyond CMV serostatus, there was no information to go on about immune exposure.

The CDR3 covers 15 residues. The germline CDR1 and CDR2 sequences are MNHEY and SVGAGI. Trimming took off 2 bases at V and 4 bases at J, with 15 bases between the two ends. It was with 60 Vbeta and 13 Jbeta primers that the PCR ran. This table comes from immunoSEQ multiplex PCR, and its TCRdb copy is limited to in-frame clones, with some not included. Of about 88,000 clones listed, roughly 70% are singletons. This rearrangement joins TRBV6-5 to TRBJ2-7; maybe TRBD2 (5 bases). The origin of this receptor is a woman aged 18-29 years in good health and CMV-seropositive. The sequencing sample was made of PBMCs. The CDR3 loop is CASSYGGIGSYEQYF. DNA of the CDR3: TGTGCCAGCAGTTACGGAGGAATAGGGTCGTACGAGCAGTACTTC.